The 27 T cell receptor beta chains below come from one sample, sequenced in a study of T cell repertoires in cytomegalovirus infection (dated by TCRdb to the late 2010s). The reads were generated on an Illumina HiSeq 1500. TCRdb trimmed public reads at Q25 via fastp, called clones via MiXCR and kept in-frame beta chains. When rows share a CDR3 protein, they turn into one entry using the most common DNA and genes. For this sample the table gives roughly 110,000 distinct CDR3 sequences, of which around 31% were detected only once. The biggest ten clones account for 35% to 50% of the sample. The treatment or condition label, as the study defines it: in vitro stimulation with specific CMV peptide epitopes to enrich CMV-specific T cells. Their recognized antigens are unknown. This material consisted of CD8+ T cells from cultured PBMCs, taken from culture after CMV antigen stimulation. Receptors originate from a human donor in good health (CMV status not recorded). Some clones in this sample may be carry-over from other donors' samples.

Regarding this clonotype: A much bigger clone sits one base away, suggesting this may be a read error. J is TRBJ1-3 and V is TRBV7-6, with D tentatively TRBD1 (5 bases). Between the trimmed V and J ends, which lost 1 base and 5 bases, there was a span of 9 bases. Germline values: CDR1 SGHVS, CDR2 FNYEAQ. This CDR3 comprises 14 residues. CDR3 region: CASSLGGARNTIYF. The CDR3 DNA is TGTGCCAGCAGCTTAGGAGGGGCTAGAAACACCATATATTTT.

The table lists this clonotype with many counts. This chain connects TRBV4-1 to TRBJ2-1, with 13 bases aligning to TRBD2. The germline V gene encodes CDR1 MGHRA and CDR2 YSYEKL. The CDR3 length is 18 residues. V lost 0 bases to trimming and J lost 3 bases; unmatched junction nucleotides: 5. The CDR3 coding sequence is TGCGCCAGCAGCCAAGATCCGACTAGCGGGGGGCACTACAATGAGCAGTTCTTC. This sequence encodes CASSQDPTSGGHYNEQFF.

Only a few counts were recorded for this clonotype. The V call is TRBV7-9, the J call TRBJ2-7; 11 nucleotides line up with TRBD1. The CDR3 covers 14 residues. With 5 bases clipped from V and 5 bases from J, the junction kept 5 bases outside the gene matches. In germline, CDR1 is SEHNR, CDR2 FQNEAQ (reference sequence). The CDR3 DNA reads as TGTGCCAGCAGCGGAGGACAGGGGGCTCACGAGCAGTACTTC. Amino acid sequence: CASSGGQGAHEQYF. The variable domain in full, with the rest retrieved from reference TRBV7-9 and TRBJ2-7, is DTGVSQNPRHKITKRGQNVTFRCDPISEHNRLYWYRQTLGQGPEFLTYFQNEAQLEKSRLLSDRFSAERPKGSFSTLEIQRTEQGDSAMYLCASSGGQGAHEQYFGPGTRLTVT.

The J gene is TRBJ2-7, the V gene TRBV4-1; D not resolved. V was shortened by 0 bases and J by 4 bases, with 7 bases between the two germline ends. This CDR3 is built from 13 residues. Germline CDR1 is MGHRA and CDR2 is YSYEKL. CDR3 DNA: TGCGCCAGCAGCCAAGATTCGGAGTACGAGCAGTACTTC. Translating it yields CASSQDSEYEQYF.

A few counts support this clonotype. The CDR3 loop reads CATSSPGQGAEGQYF. Here the CDR3 DNA reads TGTGCCACCAGCAGCCCGGGACAGGGGGCCGAGGGGCAGTACTTC. The rearrangement joins TRBV15 to TRBJ2-7; 12 bases line up with TRBD1. This CDR3 has 15 amino acids. Germline assignment: CDR1 LNHNV and CDR2 YYDKDF (reference sequence). Unmatched junction bases numbered 9, after V lost 3 bases and J lost 9 bases.

This clonotype was seen a handful of times. The CDR3 coding sequence is TGCGCCAGCAGCCAAGAAGGTCTCGGGGCAGGGGGCGATGGCTACACCTTC. Protein product: CASSQEGLGAGGDGYTF. The rearrangement joins TRBV4-1 to TRBJ1-2, with 8 bases fitting TRBD1. The CDR3 runs to 17 residues. The germline CDR1 and CDR2 sequences are MGHRA and YSYEKL. V was pared by 0 bases and J by 6 bases, with 12 bases of the junction left unmatched.

This clonotype was detected only a few times. The chain combines TRBV19 with TRBJ1-5; a possible D gene is TRBD1 (5 bases). Trimming took 6 bases from V and 1 from J, leaving 10 bases between them. Per the germline V gene, CDR1 is LNHDA and CDR2 is SQIVND (reference sequence). This CDR3 has 14 amino acids. CDR3 region: CASRSQGSNQPQHF. The DNA of the CDR3 is TGTGCCAGTAGATCGCAGGGCAGCAATCAGCCCCAGCATTTT.

This clonotype was found a few times. The chain recombines TRBV7-6 with TRBJ2-7; 7 nucleotides align to TRBD1. CDR3 length: 15 amino acids. Germline lookup yields CDR1 SGHVS and CDR2 FNYEAQ. Unmatched junction bases numbered 7, after V lost 1 base and J lost 4 bases. CDR3 loop: CASSLDRGPSYEQYF. The CDR3 bases are TGTGCCAGCAGCTTAGACAGGGGCCCCTCGTACGAGCAGTACTTC.

This rearrangement joins TRBV12-3 or TRBV12-4 to TRBJ2-7; TRBD2 is a possible D gene (6 bases). The CDR3 extends over 15 amino acids. V lost 3 bases to trimming and J lost 7 bases, with 19 bases between them. The CDR3: CASSLAGRDLREQYF. In DNA form, the CDR3 reads TGTGCCAGCAGTTTGGCGGGGAGAGACTTAAGAGAGCAGTACTTC.

A few counts support this clonotype. The V and J genes are TRBV7-6 and TRBJ2-1, with 7 nucleotides matching TRBD1. The CDR3 is 16 residues long. Per germline, CDR1 SGHVS and CDR2 FNYEAQ. J gave up 2 bases and V 4 bases, and 8 bases lay outside the gene matches. In nucleotides, the CDR3 is TGTGCCAGCAGCTCCGAACAGGGGCCCCCCTACAATGAGCAGTTCTTC. Its translation: CASSSEQGPPYNEQFF.

As concerns this clonotype: Because the CDR3 is missing its conserved closing phenylalanine or tryptophan, this is likely a read error. This chain links TRBV7-2 with TRBJ2-7, with D possibly called TRBD1 or TRBD2 (5 bases each). This CDR3 contains 13 residues. V was clipped by 6 bases and J by 0 bases, with 9 bases between them. Germline-derived CDR1 and CDR2 are SGHTA and FQGNSA. CDR3 DNA sequence: TGTGCCAGCAGTACCGGGACCTCCTACGAGCAGTACTTG. Residues: CASSTGTSYEQYL.

The gene calls are TRBV27 and TRBJ1-1; D is perhaps TRBD1 (5 bases). Deletions cut 5 bases from V and 5 bases from J, with 21 bases between. Germline CDR1 reads MNHEY; CDR2 reads SMNVEV (reference sequence). CDR3 size: 16 residues. The CDR3 sequence is CASSLTPGRPVTEAFF. CDR3 nucleotides: TGTGCCAGCAGTCTCACGCCGGGACGGCCCGTAACTGAAGCTTTCTTT.

The V and J genes are TRBV6-5 and TRBJ2-3; maybe TRBD2 (6 bases). V gave up 5 bases and J gave up 4 bases, with 22 bases separating them. The CDR3 is 17 residues long. Germline V gene sequence: CDR1 MNHEY, CDR2 SVGAGI. DNA for the CDR3: TGTGCCAGCAGTCTGGGATGGGGGGTGGCCGGTTCAGATACGCAGTATTTT. It codes for CASSLGWGVAGSDTQYF.

The J gene is TRBJ2-5, the V gene TRBV11-2; D may be TRBD2 (6 bases). V lost 7 bases, J lost 5 bases, and 20 bases lay in between. Looked up from germline, CDR1 is SGHAT and CDR2 is FQNNGV. The CDR3 covers 15 residues. CDR3 nucleotide sequence: TGTGCCAGCACCTCATCCCCGACTAGTCTCGAGACCCAGTACTTC. Its protein product is CASTSSPTSLETQYF.

The table lists this clonotype with a few counts. The rearrangement joins TRBV20-1 to TRBJ1-5; D is uncertain. Trimming removed 3 bases at V and 3 bases at J, with 9 bases between. This CDR3 spans 13 amino acids. Germline V gene sequence: CDR1 DFQATT, CDR2 SNEGSKA (reference sequence). The CDR3 sequence is CSASGGFNQPQHF. In DNA form, the CDR3 reads TGCAGTGCTAGTGGAGGTTTCAATCAGCCCCAGCATTTT.

At least ten counts were recorded for this clonotype. The chain uses TRBV7-6 and TRBJ2-6, with D possibly matching TRBD1 (6 bases). Between the trimmed V and J ends, which lost 4 bases and 4 bases, there was a span of 14 bases. In germline, CDR1 is SGHVS, CDR2 FNYEAQ. The CDR3 is 16 amino acids. Written as DNA, the CDR3 is TGTGCCAGCAGCTCCAAACAGGGCGCCGGGGCCAACGTCCTGACTTTC. This translates into CASSSKQGAGANVLTF.

The gene calls are TRBV6-5 and TRBJ1-1, with 12 bases lining up with TRBD1. CDR1 MNHEY and CDR2 SVGAGI come from the germline V gene. This CDR3 is built from 18 residues. The ends lost 0 bases at V and 3 bases at J; junction bases unmatched: 8. CDR3 residues: CASSYSGTGGPQDTEAFF. DNA of the CDR3: TGTGCCAGCAGTTACTCGGGGACAGGGGGCCCTCAAGACACTGAAGCTTTCTTT.

The chain is built from TRBV12-3 or TRBV12-4 and TRBJ1-5; TRBD1 is a possible D gene (5 bases). Trimming stripped 1 base from V and 2 bases from J, with 15 bases between. The CDR3 loop spans 17 amino acids. CDR3 coding DNA: TGTGCCAGCAGTTTAGGCCCGGGCGGGGACGGCAATCAGCCCCAGCATTTT. It yields the protein CASSLGPGGDGNQPQHF.

V usage is TRBV6-2 or TRBV6-3 and J usage is TRBJ2-2; D call uncertain. Looked up from germline, CDR1 is MNHEY and CDR2 is SVGEGT. The CDR3 has 17 residues. The V end lost 4 bases, the J end lost 0 bases, and 15 bases lay between the germline ends. CDR3 DNA sequence: TGTGCCAGCAGTTTTTTCCCGGGCGGCCCGAACACCGGGGAGCTGTTTTTT. Protein sequence: CASSFFPGGPNTGELFF.

This clonotype occurred a few times. The CDR3 DNA reads as TGTGCCAGCAGCTCCGACAGGGGCGAGCAGTACTTC. It codes for CASSSDRGEQYF. The rearrangement links TRBV5-4 to TRBJ2-7, with 8 bases fitting TRBD1. This CDR3 is built from 12 residues. V lost 3 bases to trimming and J lost 6 bases; unmatched junction nucleotides: 2. CDR1 SGHNT and CDR2 YYREEE come from the germline V gene (reference sequence).

This clonotype was seen ten or more times. The V gene is TRBV5-4, the J gene TRBJ2-5; no definite D call. Germline CDR1 SGHNT, CDR2 YYREEE (reference sequence). The CDR3 loop spans 13 amino acids. V lost 3 bases and J lost 0, with 6 bases in between. The DNA of the CDR3 is TGTGCCAGCAGCTCCCGAGACCAAGAGACCCAGTACTTC. Translated: CASSSRDQETQYF.

This clonotype was picked up a small number of times. The V call is TRBV4-1, the J call TRBJ1-2; 7 bases agree with TRBD1. This CDR3 spans 16 amino acids. Trimming removed 3 bases from V and 0 bases from J; junction bases left unmatched: 7. Germline lookup yields CDR1 MGHRA and CDR2 YSYEKL. The CDR3 coding sequence is TGCGCCAGCAGCCAGGACGGGACAGTCGCTAACTATGGCTACACCTTC. Protein: CASSQDGTVANYGYTF.

V gene TRBV7-2 combines with J gene TRBJ1-6; TRBD1 aligns across 11 bases. CDR1 is SGHTA, CDR2 FQGNSA, per germline. V was clipped by 3 bases and J by 8 bases; unmatched bases: 3. This CDR3 region has 15 residues. This CDR3 is CASSFGQGAHSPLHF. As DNA, the CDR3 is TGTGCCAGCAGCTTCGGACAGGGGGCACATTCACCCCTCCACTTT.

The chain links TRBV7-9 to TRBJ2-7, with D possibly TRBD2 on 6 matching bases. Looked up from germline, CDR1 is SEHNR and CDR2 is FQNEAQ (reference sequence). Trimming cost V 5 bases and J 4 bases, with 12 bases left between them. The CDR3 spans 13 residues. The CDR3 loop is CASSPAGGYEQYF. The CDR3 region has the DNA TGTGCCAGCAGCCCAGCTGGGGGGTACGAGCAGTACTTC.

This clonotype occurred many times. The chain employs TRBV6-1 and TRBJ1-6; TRBD1 aligns across 8 bases. Trimming took 1 base from V and 9 from J; bases not matched to a gene: 5. The germline V gene encodes CDR1 MNHNS and CDR2 SASEGT. The CDR3 sequence is 15 residues long. The CDR3 is CASSEEDRAASPLHF. CDR3 DNA sequence: TGTGCCAGCAGTGAAGAGGACAGGGCGGCTTCACCCCTCCACTTT.

The rearrangement joins TRBV5-4 to TRBJ1-4; 10 bases map to TRBD1. After removal of 4 bases from V and 6 bases from J, the junction contained 6 bases not matched to a gene. The CDR3 runs 15 residues. Germline V gene lookup returns CDR1 SGHNT and CDR2 YYREEE (reference sequence). The CDR3 bases are TGTGCCAGCAGCCAACCAGGACAGGGGGATGAAAAACTGTTTTTT. This encodes CASSQPGQGDEKLFF.

CDR3 loop: CASSPEQKGTDTQYF. The CDR3 DNA reads TGTGCCAGCAGTCCTGAACAGAAAGGCACAGATACGCAGTATTTT. V usage is TRBV12-3 or TRBV12-4 and J usage is TRBJ2-3; D remains ambiguous. The CDR3 length is 15 residues. The V end was cut by 5 bases, the J end by 1 base, with 13 bases between.